This T cell receptor (beta chain) was captured by sequencing in a study of T cells after yellow fever vaccination. Overall study context: Those fractions that held only low numbers of cells were prepared using the SMART-Seq v4 Ultra Low Input RNA kit.

5'RACE template switching added a universal primer site and UMIs to TCR cDNA. From the 5' RACE reads, TCRdb called clonotypes with MiXCR, one entry per CDR3 protein. The sample yields about 330,000 distinct CDR3 sequences, 4.1% seen once. This CDR3 has 13 residues. V was trimmed by 4 bases and J by 4 bases, leaving 9 bases between them. Germline values: CDR1 SGHRS, CDR2 YFSETQ. This clonotype was counted only a few times. Its antigen is unidentified. General observations from the study: Reappearance after the booster was observed for most primary-vaccination clones (roughly 97% CD4, about 90% CD8). Clonotypes found in both CD4 and CD8 compartments made up a small share.

The V and J genes are TRBV5-1 and TRBJ1-3; D is perhaps TRBD1 (5 bases). This clonotype was sampled from a man aged 18 to 30 who received the YFV17D yellow fever vaccine. The specimen was PBMCs, collected 5 days after the yellow fever booster vaccination. The CDR3 protein is CASSPEGGNTIYF. CDR3 bases: TGCGCCAGCAGCCCGGAGGGGGGAAACACCATATATTTT.